This T cell receptor (beta chain) appears in the sequencing data of a study of cytomegalovirus exposure and HLA in healthy donors. Study-wide results and limits: Being productive about 87% or about 30% of the time was typical of most TCR beta V segments in an earlier analysis. In a later analysis, the majority of CMV-associated beta chains seemingly showed HLA restriction.

A word on this clone: What it binds is not known.

The PCR made use of 60 Vbeta and 13 Jbeta primers. The assay was immunoSEQ multiplex PCR, and TCRdb's table has in-frame clones only and misses some. Of 100,000 to 150,000 clones in the sample, approximately 80% were seen once. The CDR3 runs to 13 residues. The germline CDR1 and CDR2 sequences are SGHRS and YFSETQ. The V segment lost 10 bases and the J segment 6 bases; nucleotides outside the gene matches: 8. The source is a young man in good health and CMV-seropositive. Sequenced: PBMCs. The chain couples TRBV5-1 to TRBJ2-7; 12 bases map to TRBD1. The CDR3 coding sequence is TGCGCCTCCCGTGGGACAGGGGGCTCCGAGCAGTACTTC. This sequence encodes CASRGTGGSEQYF. The full variable domain, with the rest looked up from reference TRBV5-1 and TRBJ2-7, is KAGVTQTPRYLIKTRGQQVTLSCSPISGHRSVSWYQQTPGQGLQFLFEYFSETQRNKGNFPGRFSGRQFSNSRSEMNVSTLELGDSALYLCASRGTGGSEQYFGPGTRLTVT.